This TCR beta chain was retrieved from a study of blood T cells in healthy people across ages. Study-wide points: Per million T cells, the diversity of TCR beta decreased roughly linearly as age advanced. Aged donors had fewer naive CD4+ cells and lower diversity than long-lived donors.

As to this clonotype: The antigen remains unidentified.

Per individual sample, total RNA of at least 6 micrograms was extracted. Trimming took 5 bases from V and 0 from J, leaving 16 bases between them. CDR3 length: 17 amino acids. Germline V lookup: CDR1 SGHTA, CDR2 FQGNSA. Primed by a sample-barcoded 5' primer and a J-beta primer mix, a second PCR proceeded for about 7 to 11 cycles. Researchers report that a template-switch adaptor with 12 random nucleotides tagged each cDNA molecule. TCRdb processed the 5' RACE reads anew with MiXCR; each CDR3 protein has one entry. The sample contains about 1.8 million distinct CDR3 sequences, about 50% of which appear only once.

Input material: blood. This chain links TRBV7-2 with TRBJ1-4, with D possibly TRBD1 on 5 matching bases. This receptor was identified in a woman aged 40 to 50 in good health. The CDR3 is CASSGGGPRATNEKLFF. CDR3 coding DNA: TGTGCCAGCAGCGGGGGAGGACCGAGAGCAACTAATGAAAAACTGTTTTTT.